The rows below give T cell receptor beta chains drawn from one sample of a study of tumor-infiltrating lymphocytes in primary liver carcinoma. TCRdb called the multiplex PCR reads again in MiXCR, with one record for every CDR3 protein. This table holds fewer than 200,000 distinct CDR3 sequences, 70% to 90% found once. Sequences were obtained from tumor tissue from primary liver carcinoma. The receptors shown here come from a man aged 40-49 years with primary liver carcinoma and hepatitis B virus infection. Both conserved end residues are part of each CDR3. Each record gives: J gene, V gene, clone size, D gene, CDR3 protein, CDR3 DNA. A D gene is named only where the DNA matches it firmly. Size is stated for part of the rows, as once, few or many counts, or as a class when the clone is expanded.

TRBJ2-3,TRBV7-9,NA,NA,CASSLSRQGLNTQYF,TGTGCCAGCAGCTTAAGCCGGCAGGGATTAAATACGCAGTATTTT
TRBJ1-5,TRBV4-1,NA,NA,CASSPIEDSNQPQHF,TGCGCCAGCAGTCCCATAGAGGATAGTAATCAGCCCCAGCATTTT
TRBJ1-1,TRBV6-6,few,NA,CASSIPSARDTEASF,TGTGCCAGCAGTATTCCGTCGGCGCGGGACACTGAGGCTTCCTTT
TRBJ2-6,TRBV6-5,NA,TRBD2,CASSSSGTSGYSGANVLFF,TGTGCCAGCAGTTCGTCCGGGACTAGCGGGTATTCTGGGGCCAACGTCCTGTTTTTC
TRBJ1-2,TRBV4-1,NA,NA,CTSSQEGDYGYTF,TGCACCAGTAGCCAAGAGGGGGACTATGGCTACACCTTC
TRBJ2-1,TRBV6-5,NA,TRBD1,CVSCEDRVVNEQLF,TGTGTCAGCTGTGAGGACAGGGTGGTCAATGAGCAGCTCTTC
TRBJ2-3,TRBV14,NA,NA,CASSQITDTLYF,TGTGCCAGCAGCCAAATCACAGATACGCTGTATTTT
TRBJ2-2,TRBV12-3/TRBV12-4,NA,TRBD2,CASTIKREPFF,TGTGCCAGCACCATAAAGCGGGAGCCGTTTTTT
TRBJ2-5,TRBV6-1,many,NA,CASSEASATTSQYF,TGTGCCAGCAGTGAGGCTAGCGCCACGACCTCCCAGTACTTC
TRBJ2-4,TRBV12-3/TRBV12-4,once,TRBD1,CASSLFGPRQGTNIQYF,TGTGCCAGCAGCTTATTTGGCCCGAGACAGGGTACAAACATTCAGTATTTC
TRBJ1-3,TRBV12-3/TRBV12-4,NA,NA,CASSLDQRIPGSTIYF,TGTGCCAGCAGTCTTGACCAGCGCATCCCTGGAAGCACCATATATTTT
TRBJ2-7,TRBV4-3,many,NA,CASSQEIAASSYEQYF,TGCGCCAGCAGCCAAGAAATAGCGGCGAGCTCCTACGAGCAGTACTTC
TRBJ2-3,TRBV5-5,NA,TRBD2,CASSQTGTSGSGNTQYF,TGTGCCAGCAGCCAGACCGGGACTAGCGGGAGTGGAAATACGCAGTATTTT
TRBJ1-1,TRBV12-3/TRBV12-4,NA,NA,CVSIPDSPAQWMNTEAFF,TGTGTCAGCATCCCTGACTCACCAGCCCAGTGGATGAACACTGAAGCTTTCTTT
TRBJ1-1,TRBV5-1,many,NA,CASSLGQTNTEAFF,TGCGCCAGCAGCTTGGGACAGACGAACACTGAAGCTTTCTTT
TRBJ2-2,TRBV6-1,NA,NA,CASSGVPTRLPGVLFF,TGTGCCAGCAGTGGAGTCCCCACTAGATTACCCGGGGTGCTGTTTTTT
TRBJ1-5,TRBV6-1,NA,NA,CASSEAKGQSKHF,TGTGCCAGCAGTGAAGCGAAGGGCCAGTCCAAGCATTTT
TRBJ1-3,TRBV12-3/TRBV12-4,NA,NA,CASSLDQRISGNTVYF,TGTGCCAGCAGTCTTGACCAGCGGATCTCTGGAAACACCGTATATTTT
TRBJ1-5,TRBV19,NA,NA,CASRPGTCSNQPLYF,TGTGCCAGTAGACCTGGGACATGCAGCAATCAGCCCCTGTATTTT
TRBJ2-2,TRBV9,NA,TRBD2,CASSGLAGGTGELFF,TGTGCCAGCAGCGGACTAGCGGGAGGGACCGGGGAGCTGTTTTTT
TRBJ2-7,TRBV11-2,NA,TRBD2,CASRQGLTGGWSYKQYF,TGTGCCAGTAGACAAGGACTAACGGGAGGGTGGTCCTACAAGCAATACTTC
TRBJ1-1,TRBV24-1,NA,NA,CATSDGTRALF,TGTGCCACCAGTGATGGTACCCGAGCTCTCTTT
TRBJ2-2,TRBV30,NA,TRBD1,CAWSTDRVAGVLLF,TGTGCCTGGAGTACCGACAGGGTAGCAGGGGTGCTGTTATTT
TRBJ2-1,TRBV4-1,NA,NA,CPSSPLITSWSGNERFF,TGCCCCAGCAGCCCTCTGATAACTAGCTGGAGCGGAAATGAGCGGTTCTTC
TRBJ2-5,TRBV11-2,NA,TRBD2,CASSLGLAGNQKTQYF,TGTGCCAGCAGCTTAGGACTAGCGGGAAACCAAAAGACTCAATACTTC
TRBJ2-3,TRBV4-1,NA,NA,CASSYQSDTQYF,TGCGCCAGCAGCTACCAGTCAGATACACAGTATTTT
TRBJ2-1,TRBV6-1,NA,NA,CATSVGPAYNEEFF,TGTGCCACCTCGGTGGGGCCGGCCTACAATGAGGAGTTCTTC
TRBJ2-2,TRBV11-1,once,NA,CVSCYTGPLSGELFF,TGTGTCAGCTGCTATACAGGACCTTTATCCGGGGAGCTGTTTTTT
TRBJ2-7,TRBV4-3,NA,TRBD1,CASSQTPARDSEQHF,TGCGCCAGCAGCCAAACCCCAGCCCGGGACAGCGAGCAGCATTTC
TRBJ2-7,TRBV11-2,NA,TRBD1,CASILRWTGENVQCF,TGTGCCAGCATCTTACGATGGACAGGGGAAAACGTGCAGTGCTTC
TRBJ2-5,TRBV4-2,NA,NA,CTSSQVIQETQYF,TGTACCAGCAGTCAAGTCATTCAAGAGACCCAGTACTTC
TRBJ2-1,TRBV4-3,many,TRBD2,CASSHLGTSGRYNEQFF,TGCGCCAGCAGCCATCTCGGGACTAGCGGGCGCTACAATGAGCAGTTCTTC
TRBJ2-5,TRBV29-1,few,NA,CSVNGPSFQEIQYF,TGCAGCGTTAATGGACCTAGCTTCCAAGAGATCCAGTACTTC
TRBJ2-5,TRBV11-2,NA,NA,CASSPSSIQGSGQETQCF,TGTGCCAGCAGCCCTAGCTCAATCCAGGGTAGTGGGCAGGAGACACAGTGCTTC
TRBJ2-5,TRBV5-4,many,TRBD1,CASSGTTGGRMETQYF,TGTGCCAGCAGCGGAACCACAGGGGGGAGGATGGAGACCCAGTACTTC
TRBJ2-1,TRBV12-3/TRBV12-4,NA,NA,CASRFQFSYNEQFF,TGTGCCAGCAGGTTCCAGTTCTCCTACAATGAGCAGTTCTTC
TRBJ1-5,TRBV6-2/TRBV6-3,NA,NA,CASSHMTPNQPQHF,TGTGCCAGCAGTCATATGACCCCCAATCAGCCCCAGCATTTT
TRBJ2-7,TRBV6-5,NA,TRBD2,CAGSPSLAGKGGYEQYF,TGTGCCGGCAGTCCGAGTCTAGCGGGAAAAGGAGGTTACGAGCAGTACTTC
TRBJ1-2,TRBV6-5,NA,NA,CASSPQGAANYSYTF,TGTGCCAGCAGCCCACAGGGAGCCGCTAACTATAGCTACACTTTC
TRBJ1-5,TRBV28,NA,NA,CTSTLRGQPQHF,TGTACCAGCACCTTAAGGGGTCAGCCTCAGCATTTT
TRBJ1-3,TRBV13,NA,NA,CASSLRIGGSSGNTIYF,TGTGCCAGCAGCTTGAGGATTGGTGGTAGCTCTGGAAACACCATATATTTT
TRBJ1-2,TRBV28,NA,NA,CASSYTGCVNSYTF,TGTGCCAGCAGCTATACAGGGTGCGTTAATAGCTACACCTTC
TRBJ2-3,TRBV4-3,NA,TRBD2,CAGSQDALAVDTQYF,TGCGCCGGCAGCCAAGATGCCCTAGCGGTAGATACACAGTATTTC
TRBJ2-7,TRBV4-1,NA,NA,CASGPREELFYEQYF,TGCGCCAGCGGCCCCCGAGAGGAGCTCTTCTACGAGCAGTACTTC
TRBJ1-6,TRBV30,NA,NA,CAWREQSNDSPLHF,TGTGCCTGGAGAGAGCAGTCAAATGATTCACCCCTCCACTTT
TRBJ2-1,TRBV29-1,NA,NA,CSLDLLDTSSYNEQFF,TGCAGCCTTGATCTTCTGGACACCAGCTCCTACAATGAGCAGTTCTTC
TRBJ2-1,TRBV4-2,NA,TRBD1,CASKHAGGQGNNEQVF,TGTGCCAGCAAGCACGCCGGGGGACAGGGGAACAATGAGCAGGTCTTC
TRBJ2-6,TRBV5-1,few,TRBD1,CASSLFGQGMGANVLTF,TGCGCCAGCAGCTTGTTTGGACAGGGAATGGGAGCCAACGTCCTGACTTTC
TRBJ2-2,TRBV11-2,NA,NA,CASSTDSDTRESFF,TGTGCCAGTAGCACAGACTCGGACACCCGGGAGTCGTTTTTT
TRBJ1-5,TRBV11-3,NA,NA,CTNSFSSGGLGGNTQHF,TGTACTAACAGCTTCTCCTCCGGGGGCCTAGGGGGGAATACGCAGCATTTT
TRBJ2-2,TRBV4-2,NA,NA,CASGQGGGVTGELFF,TGTGCCAGCGGCCAAGGTGGGGGAGTCACCGGGGAGCTGTTTTTT
TRBJ2-7,TRBV5-1,few,NA,CASSFHFLGRYEQYF,TGCGCCAGCAGCTTCCATTTCCTAGGCAGATACGAGCAGTATTTC
TRBJ2-1,TRBV11-3,NA,NA,CGSSLKANEQFF,TGTGGCAGCAGCTTAAAAGCCAACGAGCAGTTTTTC
TRBJ2-1,TRBV29-1,NA,NA,CCGLQGFDEQLF,TGCTGTGGACTACAGGGTTTCGATGAGCAGTTATTC